This is a list of T cell receptor beta chains from one sample in a study of T cells in localized non-small cell lung cancer. Clones were sequenced by immunoSEQ multiplex PCR, and TCRdb holds only the in-frame ones, with some missing. The table shows about 19,000 clones, with 80% to 95% occurring only once. The source material was peripheral blood, sampled before any cancer treatment. These receptors were obtained from a male donor at least 60 years old with stage I squamous cell lung carcinoma. Each CDR3 is given with its conserved first and last residue. The order of the fields is J gene, D gene, V gene, clone size, CDR3 protein, CDR3 DNA. D genes are given only for firm matches. The size entry is marked missing in some rows and otherwise reads once, few, many or a size class.

j_call: TRBJ2-3
d_call: TRBD1
v_call: TRBV7-3
clone_size: -
cdr3_aa: CASSPRTGGPDTQYF
cdr3_nt: TGTGCCAGCAGCCCCCGGACAGGGGGCCCAGATACGCAGTATTTT

j_call: TRBJ2-1
d_call: -
v_call: TRBV9
clone_size: -
cdr3_aa: CASSVAVSYNEQFF
cdr3_nt: TGTGCCAGCAGCGTAGCCGTTTCCTACAATGAGCAGTTCTTC

j_call: TRBJ2-7
d_call: -
v_call: TRBV7-9
clone_size: -
cdr3_aa: CASSLRQAEDEQYF
cdr3_nt: TGTGCCAGCAGCTTGAGACAGGCGGAGGACGAGCAGTACTTC

j_call: TRBJ2-5
d_call: -
v_call: TRBV5-1
clone_size: -
cdr3_aa: CASSLQTEETQYF
cdr3_nt: TGCGCCAGCAGCTTGCAGACAGAAGAGACCCAGTACTTC

j_call: TRBJ2-1
d_call: TRBD2
v_call: TRBV11-3
clone_size: -
cdr3_aa: CASSSSGGAYNEQFF
cdr3_nt: TGTGCCAGCAGCTCTAGCGGGGGGGCTTACAATGAGCAGTTCTTC

j_call: TRBJ2-3
d_call: -
v_call: TRBV28
clone_size: once
cdr3_aa: CASMRGDRDVYF
cdr3_nt: TGTGCCTCAATGCGGGGGGACAGGGACGTGTATTTT

j_call: TRBJ2-3
d_call: TRBD2
v_call: TRBV11-2
clone_size: -
cdr3_aa: CASSLDPGLASLTDTQYF
cdr3_nt: TGTGCCAGCAGCTTAGATCCCGGACTAGCTTCTCTCACAGATACGCAGTATTTT

j_call: TRBJ2-1
d_call: -
v_call: TRBV30
clone_size: -
cdr3_aa: CAWSVWAEGEQFF
cdr3_nt: TGTGCCTGGAGTGTTTGGGCAGAGGGTGAGCAGTTCTTC

j_call: TRBJ2-2
d_call: -
v_call: TRBV6-5
clone_size: -
cdr3_aa: CASTDGTSFTGELFF
cdr3_nt: TGTGCCAGCACCGATGGGACTTCTTTCACCGGGGAGCTGTTTTTT

j_call: TRBJ2-3
d_call: -
v_call: TRBV28
clone_size: -
cdr3_aa: CASKLPKSTSTDTQYF
cdr3_nt: TGTGCCAGCAAACTCCCCAAGAGTACTAGCACAGATACGCAGTATTTT

j_call: TRBJ2-6
d_call: -
v_call: TRBV28
clone_size: -
cdr3_aa: CASSPVSPRANVLTF
cdr3_nt: TGTGCCAGCAGTCCGGTTTCCCCACGGGCCAACGTCCTGACTTTC

j_call: TRBJ2-1
d_call: TRBD2
v_call: TRBV5-3
clone_size: -
cdr3_aa: CKEGAGSLDSPYNEQFF
cdr3_nt: TGTAAGGAGGGAGCGGGGTCTCTGGATAGCCCCTACAATGAGCAGTTCTTC

j_call: TRBJ2-7
d_call: -
v_call: TRBV6-5
clone_size: -
cdr3_aa: CASSLSTGRGWREQYF
cdr3_nt: TGTGCCAGCAGTTTATCGACCGGCCGGGGTTGGAGAGAGCAGTACTTC

j_call: TRBJ2-5
d_call: TRBD2
v_call: TRBV18
clone_size: -
cdr3_aa: CASSPSSGRPSKETQYF
cdr3_nt: TGTGCCAGCTCACCAAGTAGCGGGAGGCCTTCCAAGGAGACCCAGTACTTC

j_call: TRBJ1-3
d_call: TRBD1
v_call: TRBV5-1
clone_size: -
cdr3_aa: CASSLQGGQGLTGNTIYF
cdr3_nt: TGCGCCAGCAGCTTGCAGGGGGGACAGGGGTTGACTGGAAACACCATATATTTT

j_call: TRBJ1-2
d_call: -
v_call: TRBV18
clone_size: -
cdr3_aa: CASSPRADTYGYTF
cdr3_nt: TGTGCCAGCTCACCACGTGCGGACACCTATGGCTACACCTTC

j_call: TRBJ2-5
d_call: -
v_call: TRBV28
clone_size: -
cdr3_aa: CASSSLDRTQETQYF
cdr3_nt: TGTGCCAGCAGTTCACTCGACAGGACCCAAGAGACCCAGTACTTC

j_call: TRBJ1-2
d_call: -
v_call: TRBV27
clone_size: -
cdr3_aa: CASSFQGRDGYTF
cdr3_nt: TGTGCCAGCAGTTTTCAGGGGCGGGATGGCTACACCTTC

j_call: TRBJ2-7
d_call: TRBD2
v_call: TRBV9
clone_size: once
cdr3_aa: CASSVGTSGPLLAYEQYF
cdr3_nt: TGTGCCAGCAGCGTAGGTACTAGCGGGCCACTCCTGGCCTACGAGCAGTACTTC

j_call: TRBJ2-1
d_call: -
v_call: TRBV4-1
clone_size: -
cdr3_aa: CASSQDLDGAAIRNNEQFF
cdr3_nt: TGCGCCAGCAGCCAAGATTTAGATGGGGCCGCCATAAGGAACAATGAGCAGTTCTTC

j_call: TRBJ1-3
d_call: TRBD1
v_call: TRBV5-1
clone_size: once
cdr3_aa: CASSPGTDGNTIYF
cdr3_nt: TGCGCCAGCAGCCCTGGGACAGATGGAAACACCATATATTTT

j_call: TRBJ1-1
d_call: -
v_call: TRBV19
clone_size: -
cdr3_aa: CASSSSLNTEAFF
cdr3_nt: TGTGCCAGTAGTAGCTCCTTGAACACTGAAGCTTTCTTT

j_call: TRBJ2-3
d_call: -
v_call: TRBV7-6
clone_size: -
cdr3_aa: CASSSQTGLRHDTQYF
cdr3_nt: TGTGCCAGCAGCTCACAAACAGGGTTGAGGCACGATACGCAGTATTTT

j_call: TRBJ2-7
d_call: TRBD2
v_call: TRBV9
clone_size: -
cdr3_aa: CASSVGGSGEYYEQYF
cdr3_nt: TGTGCCAGCAGCGTAGGAGGTAGCGGGGAGTACTACGAGCAGTACTTC

j_call: TRBJ2-5
d_call: TRBD1
v_call: TRBV9
clone_size: -
cdr3_aa: CASSSAEQGETQYF
cdr3_nt: TGTGCCAGCAGCTCGGCGGAACAGGGGGAGACCCAGTACTTC

j_call: TRBJ2-7
d_call: -
v_call: TRBV7-3
clone_size: -
cdr3_aa: CASSSMDGPYEQYF
cdr3_nt: TGTGCCAGCAGCTCGATGGACGGACCCTACGAGCAGTACTTC

j_call: TRBJ2-3
d_call: TRBD2
v_call: TRBV6-4
clone_size: medium-sized
cdr3_aa: CASSVLAGGTDTQYF
cdr3_nt: TGTGCCAGCAGCGTTCTAGCGGGGGGAACAGATACGCAGTATTTT

j_call: TRBJ1-2
d_call: -
v_call: TRBV5-1
clone_size: -
cdr3_aa: CASSQGAGEANGYTF
cdr3_nt: TGCGCCAGCAGCCAAGGGGCCGGGGAGGCTAATGGCTACACCTTC

j_call: TRBJ1-1
d_call: -
v_call: TRBV5-1
clone_size: once
cdr3_aa: CASSLGPRTGLGKAFF
cdr3_nt: TGCGCCAGCAGCTTGGGACCGAGGACTGGGTTGGGAAAAGCTTTCTTT

j_call: TRBJ1-1
d_call: -
v_call: TRBV29-1
clone_size: -
cdr3_aa: CSVHGRGNTEAFF
cdr3_nt: TGCAGCGTCCACGGCAGGGGGAACACTGAAGCTTTCTTT

j_call: TRBJ1-1
d_call: -
v_call: TRBV28
clone_size: -
cdr3_aa: CASSLYGAGGTEAFF
cdr3_nt: TGTGCCAGCAGTTTATATGGGGCCGGGGGCACTGAAGCTTTCTTT

j_call: TRBJ2-2
d_call: -
v_call: TRBV13
clone_size: -
cdr3_aa: CASSFGIGELFF
cdr3_nt: TGTGCCAGCAGCTTCGGGATAGGGGAGCTGTTTTTT

j_call: TRBJ2-5
d_call: TRBD1
v_call: TRBV9
clone_size: -
cdr3_aa: CASSPRDRDDETQYF
cdr3_nt: TGTGCCAGCAGCCCCCGGGACAGGGATGATGAGACCCAGTACTTC

j_call: TRBJ1-1
d_call: TRBD1
v_call: TRBV28
clone_size: -
cdr3_aa: CASRTNRGPNTEAFF
cdr3_nt: TGTGCCAGCAGGACGAACAGGGGGCCGAACACTGAAGCTTTCTTT

j_call: TRBJ2-5
d_call: -
v_call: TRBV21-1
clone_size: -
cdr3_aa: CGGQGEETQYF
cdr3_nt: TGTGGAGGACAGGGGGAAGAGACCCAGTACTTC

j_call: TRBJ2-7
d_call: TRBD2
v_call: TRBV19
clone_size: once
cdr3_aa: CAPPGTRREKAYEQYF
cdr3_nt: TGTGCCCCCCCGGGGACTAGGAGAGAAAAAGCCTACGAGCAGTACTTC

j_call: TRBJ1-1
d_call: -
v_call: TRBV28
clone_size: -
cdr3_aa: CASSLSTGNTEAFF
cdr3_nt: TGTGCCAGCAGTCTTTCGACCGGGAACACTGAAGCTTTCTTT

j_call: TRBJ1-1
d_call: -
v_call: TRBV7-2
clone_size: -
cdr3_aa: CASSSAGFQNTEAFF
cdr3_nt: TGTGCCAGCAGCTCGGCTGGGTTCCAGAACACTGAAGCTTTCTTT

j_call: TRBJ1-2
d_call: TRBD1
v_call: TRBV14
clone_size: -
cdr3_aa: CASSPLGGGVNYGYTF
cdr3_nt: TGTGCCAGCAGCCCCCTTGGAGGGGGCGTAAACTATGGCTACACCTTC

j_call: TRBJ2-2
d_call: -
v_call: TRBV10-3
clone_size: -
cdr3_aa: CAIGKAENTGELFF
cdr3_nt: TGTGCCATCGGAAAGGCGGAGAACACCGGGGAGCTGTTTTTT

j_call: TRBJ1-3
d_call: TRBD1
v_call: TRBV5-6
clone_size: -
cdr3_aa: CASSLERTGFFGNTIYF
cdr3_nt: TGTGCCAGCAGCTTGGAGCGGACAGGGTTTTTTGGAAACACCATATATTTT

j_call: TRBJ2-3
d_call: TRBD2
v_call: TRBV5-8
clone_size: -
cdr3_aa: CASSSPGLGIDTQYF
cdr3_nt: TGTGCCAGCAGCTCACCGGGACTAGGGATAGATACGCAGTATTTT

j_call: TRBJ2-5
d_call: TRBD1
v_call: TRBV7-9
clone_size: -
cdr3_aa: CASERQGPYRETQYF
cdr3_nt: TGTGCCAGCGAACGACAGGGGCCGTACCGAGAGACCCAGTACTTC

j_call: TRBJ2-5
d_call: TRBD1
v_call: TRBV5-1
clone_size: -
cdr3_aa: CASSFQDRGYEQYF
cdr3_nt: TGCGCCAGCAGCTTTCAGGACAGGGGGTATGAGCAGTACTTC

j_call: TRBJ2-1
d_call: -
v_call: TRBV7-8
clone_size: -
cdr3_aa: CASSLLTGLQYNEQFF
cdr3_nt: TGTGCCAGCAGCTTATTAACAGGTCTCCAGTACAATGAGCAGTTCTTC

j_call: TRBJ2-2
d_call: -
v_call: TRBV9
clone_size: -
cdr3_aa: CASSREGHSNTGELFF
cdr3_nt: TGTGCCAGCAGCCGAGAGGGGCATAGTAACACCGGGGAGCTGTTTTTT

j_call: TRBJ2-5
d_call: -
v_call: TRBV30
clone_size: once
cdr3_aa: CAWSPPQNTQYF
cdr3_nt: TGTGCCTGGAGTCCCCCCCAGAATACCCAGTACTTC

j_call: TRBJ2-3
d_call: -
v_call: TRBV7-2
clone_size: -
cdr3_aa: CASSLGGPSTDTQYF
cdr3_nt: TGTGCCAGCAGCTTGGGCGGGCCCAGCACAGATACGCAGTATTTT

j_call: TRBJ1-1
d_call: -
v_call: TRBV19
clone_size: -
cdr3_aa: CASNVRGQNNTEAFF
cdr3_nt: TGTGCCAGCAACGTCCGTGGACAAAACAACACTGAAGCTTTCTTT

j_call: TRBJ2-3
d_call: TRBD1
v_call: TRBV30
clone_size: -
cdr3_aa: CAWSPPTGHKTDTQYF
cdr3_nt: TGTGCCTGGAGTCCCCCGACAGGGCATAAGACAGATACGCAGTATTTT

j_call: TRBJ1-2
d_call: -
v_call: TRBV27
clone_size: -
cdr3_aa: CASSPKRDGRGYTF
cdr3_nt: TGTGCCAGCAGCCCTAAACGGGACGGCCGGGGCTACACCTTC

j_call: TRBJ2-7
d_call: -
v_call: TRBV19
clone_size: -
cdr3_aa: CASSIGGGLRIALGEQYF
cdr3_nt: TGTGCCAGTAGTATTGGTGGTGGGCTTCGGATCGCCTTGGGCGAGCAGTACTTC

j_call: TRBJ2-5
d_call: TRBD1
v_call: TRBV7-9
clone_size: -
cdr3_aa: CASSLVMGQGTVRETQYF
cdr3_nt: TGTGCCAGCAGCTTAGTTATGGGACAGGGAACGGTTCGAGAGACCCAGTACTTC

j_call: TRBJ2-1
d_call: TRBD2
v_call: TRBV11-1
clone_size: -
cdr3_aa: CASSPRSRREFIEQFF
cdr3_nt: TGTGCCAGCAGCCCGCGGTCCCGGCGGGAGTTTATTGAGCAGTTCTTC

j_call: TRBJ1-2
d_call: -
v_call: TRBV5-1
clone_size: -
cdr3_aa: CASSPAATNYGYTF
cdr3_nt: TGCGCCAGCAGTCCGGCCGCAACTAACTATGGCTACACCTTC

j_call: TRBJ1-2
d_call: -
v_call: TRBV7-2
clone_size: -
cdr3_aa: CASTTKQGSPMGYTF
cdr3_nt: TGTGCCAGCACCACAAAGCAGGGGAGCCCTATGGGCTACACCTTC

j_call: TRBJ2-3
d_call: -
v_call: TRBV6-5
clone_size: -
cdr3_aa: CASSYLGTDTQYF
cdr3_nt: TGTGCCAGCAGTTACCTGGGGACGGATACGCAGTATTTT

j_call: TRBJ1-2
d_call: -
v_call: TRBV6-5
clone_size: -
cdr3_aa: CASRPRNYGYTF
cdr3_nt: TGTGCCAGCCGACCGCGAAACTATGGCTACACCTTC

j_call: TRBJ2-6
d_call: -
v_call: TRBV27
clone_size: -
cdr3_aa: CASSLTGGSGANVLTF
cdr3_nt: TGTGCCAGCAGCCTTACTGGAGGGAGTGGGGCCAACGTCCTGACTTTC